This T cell receptor (beta chain) was captured in a study of response to subunit inactivated influenza vaccine (dated by TCRdb to the late 2010s). Turning to the overall study: To follow how T cells responded to a trivalent subunit inactivated influenza vaccine, the researchers relied on deep quantitative profiling of the T cell receptor repertoire.

The CDR3 runs 16 amino acids, cysteine and phenylalanine included. The only DNA kept is the CDR3, 48 bases in frame from the first base. Trimming takes 5 bases off V and 2 bases off J; junction bases not matched to a gene: 12. Based on the germline V gene (reference sequence), the CDR1 and CDR2 sequences are LNHNV and YYDKDF. The method was RT-PCR. Instrument used: Illumina HiSeq 2500. Through fastp at Q25 and MiXCR, TCRdb rebuilt clones from the public reads, retaining in-frame beta chains. Each record represents a unique CDR3 protein, reported with the most common genes and DNA among its rows. This sample lists over 150,000 distinct CDR3 sequences; approximately 15% were detected once. 26% of the sample is held by the ten biggest clonotypes. General conclusions and limits of the study: The authors proposed that each seasonal influenza vaccination may bring in only a limited number of new T cells.

Regarding this clonotype: This receptor's antigen is unknown. No base quality information exists; no much larger clone differs at one position.

The sequence came from a man between 50 and 59 years old who received an inactivated influenza vaccine. Donor details come from another sample of the same person, matched by shared clones. This material consisted of CD8+ T cells sorted from PBMCs, taken about 5 days after vaccination. Rearrangement joined TRBV15 to TRBJ2-7; TRBD1 agrees with 7 junctional bases. The CDR3: CATSPRKRDSTYEQYF. The nucleotide sequence reads TGTGCCACCAGCCCACGGAAACGGGACAGCACCTACGAGCAGTACTTC.